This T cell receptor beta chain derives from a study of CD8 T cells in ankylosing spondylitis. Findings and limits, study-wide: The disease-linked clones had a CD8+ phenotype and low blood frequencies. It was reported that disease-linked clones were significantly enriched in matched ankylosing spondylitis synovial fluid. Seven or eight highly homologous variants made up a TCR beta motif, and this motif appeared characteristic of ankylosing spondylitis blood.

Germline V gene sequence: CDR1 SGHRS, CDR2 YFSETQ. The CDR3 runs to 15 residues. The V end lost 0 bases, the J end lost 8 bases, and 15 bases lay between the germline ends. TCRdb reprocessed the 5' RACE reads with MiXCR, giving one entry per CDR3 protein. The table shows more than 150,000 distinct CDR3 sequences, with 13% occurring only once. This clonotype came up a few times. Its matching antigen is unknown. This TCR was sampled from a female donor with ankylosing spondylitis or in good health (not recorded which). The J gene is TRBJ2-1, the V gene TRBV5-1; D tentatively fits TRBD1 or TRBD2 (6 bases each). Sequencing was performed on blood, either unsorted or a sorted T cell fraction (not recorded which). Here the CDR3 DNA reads TGCGCCAGCAGCTTGGGGGTAGGGGGGTTGGATGAGCAGTTCTTC. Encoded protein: CASSLGVGGLDEQFF.